One sample yielded the 24 T cell receptor beta chains listed below, sequenced in a study of STAT5B mutations in CD4+ large granular lymphocyte leukemia. Libraries were prepared by immunoSEQ multiplex PCR; TCRdb keeps only in-frame clonotypes and omits some of them. The table has 25,000 to 35,000 clones, roughly 79% seen once. Sequencing was carried out using CD4+ T cells from blood buffy coats. These receptors were obtained from a human donor in good health.

J is TRBJ2-1 and V is TRBV29-1; a weak D match, TRBD1 (8 bases). Germline V gives CDR1 SQVTM, CDR2 ANQGSEA. This CDR3 has 13 residues. V was clipped by 8 bases and J by 4 bases, with 15 bases between them. The CDR3 sequence is CSTGGAVYNEQFF. The DNA for the CDR3 is TGCAGCACAGGGGGGGCAGTTTACAATGAGCAGTTCTTC.

This clone has just one count. The gene calls are TRBV28 and TRBJ2-7, with TRBD1 matching over 7 bases. Germline CDR1 and CDR2: MDHEN and SYDVKM. The CDR3 is 19 residues long. Losses at the gene ends were 5 bases for V and 9 bases for J; bases not matched to a gene: 28. The CDR3 loop reads CASSLRDRSLIKPWSGQYF. CDR3 DNA sequence: TGTGCCAGCAGTCTCCGGGACAGATCTTTAATTAAACCTTGGTCCGGGCAGTACTTC.

The chain uses TRBV4-1 and TRBJ2-7, with TRBD1 as a possible D gene (6 bases). The CDR3 is 16 amino acids. Germline-derived CDR1 and CDR2 are MGHRA and YSYEKL. V dropped 4 bases and J dropped 2 bases, with 18 bases sitting between them. Written as DNA, the CDR3 is TGCGCCAGCAGCCGGGCATGGGGGCCCGATACCTACGAGCAGTACTTC. This translates into CASSRAWGPDTYEQYF.

This clone was seen more than once but under ten times. V usage is TRBV18 and J usage is TRBJ1-1; D is undetermined. The CDR3 is made up of 13 amino acids. Germline V gene lookup returns CDR1 KGHSH and CDR2 LQKENI. Deletions cut 6 bases from V and 1 base from J, with 9 bases between. CDR3 in DNA: TGTGCCAGCTCGCCGGACTGGAACACTGAAGCTTTCTTT. As protein: CASSPDWNTEAFF.

This clone was counted once. This chain links TRBV7-2 with TRBJ2-1; 7 bases line up with TRBD2. Germline trimming cut 5 bases from V and 6 bases from J; bases unmatched to any gene: 7. CDR1 is SGHTA, CDR2 FQGNSA, per germline. The CDR3 is made up of 14 amino acids. The CDR3 is CASSRGLVGNEQFF. CDR3 DNA sequence: TGTGCCAGCAGCCGAGGACTAGTGGGCAATGAGCAGTTCTTC.

The CDR3 region is CASSDKGDRATRGAFF. As DNA, the CDR3 is TGTGCCAGCAGTGATAAAGGGGACAGGGCCACCCGGGGAGCTTTCTTT. J is TRBJ1-1 and V is TRBV6-1, with 9 bases that match TRBD1. Germline V gene lookup returns CDR1 MNHNS and CDR2 SASEGT. This CDR3 spans 16 amino acids. V lost 3 bases to trimming and J lost 10 bases; unmatched junction nucleotides: 15.

The chain recombines TRBV4-3 with TRBJ1-5; D not certain. This CDR3 region has 14 residues. V was cut by 0 bases and J by 3 bases, with 6 bases left in between. Looked up from germline, CDR1 is LGHNA and CDR2 is YSLEER. CDR3 DNA sequence: TGCGCCAGCAGCCAAGATTTCCCCAATCAGCCCCAGCATTTT. Its protein is CASSQDFPNQPQHF.

With respect to this clone: One end of the junction is discordant with germline, which a read error may explain. V gene TRBV7-2 combines with J gene TRBJ1-6; the D gene is possibly TRBD1 (5 bases). CDR1 SGHTA and CDR2 FQGNSA come from the germline V gene. The length of the CDR3 is 16 residues. Here the CDR3 DNA reads TGTGCCAGCAGTTTAGCGGGGGGTTCCTATAATTCACCCCTCCACTTT. Protein product: CASSLAGGSYNSPLHF.

The chain links TRBV18 to TRBJ2-7, with 8 bases fitting TRBD1. V shed 8 bases and J 4 bases; nucleotides not matched to a gene: 10. From germline, CDR1 is KGHSH and CDR2 LQKENI. The CDR3 spans 14 residues. This chain's CDR3 is CASDRTGSFYEQYF. CDR3 sequence (DNA): TGTGCCAGCGATCGGACAGGGAGTTTTTACGAGCAGTACTTC.

The chain employs TRBV5-6 and TRBJ1-5; maybe TRBD1 (5 bases). Trimming cost V 4 bases and J 6 bases, with 11 bases left between them. Germline loops: CDR1 SGHDT, CDR2 YYEEEE. The CDR3 consists of 13 residues. CDR3 residues: CASSRGWGQPQHF. The CDR3 region has the DNA TGTGCCAGCAGCAGGGGCTGGGGTCAGCCCCAGCATTTT.

The chain links TRBV7-8 to TRBJ2-5; 8 bases line up with TRBD1. CDR1 is SGHVS and CDR2 is FQNEAQ in the germline V gene. Trimming at V came to 2 bases and at J to 5 bases, leaving 13 bases not matched to a gene. The CDR3 has 17 amino acids. The CDR3 sequence: CASSLKAQGAFRETQYF. The CDR3 DNA sequence: TGTGCCAGCAGCTTAAAGGCCCAGGGGGCATTCAGGGAGACCCAGTACTTC.

J is TRBJ1-1 and V is TRBV18, with D possibly being TRBD1 (6 bases). The V gene's germline CDR1 is KGHSH and CDR2 LQKENI. V was trimmed by 3 bases and J by 1 base, leaving 9 bases between them. The CDR3 length is 14 residues. CDR3 sequence reads: CASSPGTSNTEAFF. Here the CDR3 DNA reads TGTGCCAGCTCACCTGGGACATCGAACACTGAAGCTTTCTTT.

The V gene is TRBV19, the J gene TRBJ1-2; D is unresolved. This CDR3 has 13 amino acids. Looked up from germline, CDR1 is LNHDA and CDR2 is SQIVND (reference sequence). V was clipped by 3 bases and J by 2 bases, with 7 bases between them. CDR3 residues: CASSMRQNYGYTF. The CDR3, as DNA: TGTGCCAGTAGTATGCGGCAGAACTATGGCTACACCTTC.

This chain links TRBV7-2 with TRBJ2-7, with a tentative D call TRBD1 (5 bases). The CDR3 has 15 residues. Trimming took 4 bases from V and 6 from J, leaving 19 bases between them. Germline CDR1 reads SGHTA; CDR2 reads FQGNSA. The CDR3 loop reads CASSYQGNGLGEQYF. The CDR3 bases are TGTGCCAGCAGCTACCAGGGTAACGGGTTGGGCGAGCAGTACTTC.

The chain carries TRBV19 and TRBJ1-2, with D maybe TRBD1 (5 bases). V lost 0 bases, J lost 9 bases, and 11 bases lay in between. This CDR3 is built from 13 residues. Looked up from germline, CDR1 is LNHDA and CDR2 is SQIVND (reference sequence). The CDR3 sequence: CASSIESEGRYTF. In nucleotides, the CDR3 is TGTGCCAGTAGTATAGAAAGTGAGGGGCGCTACACCTTC.

The chain uses TRBV30 and TRBJ1-1, with D tentatively TRBD1 (6 bases). Trimming removed 2 bases from V and 1 base from J, with 11 bases in between. The CDR3 consists of 14 residues. The germline V gene has CDR1 GTSNPN and CDR2 SVGIG (reference sequence). The CDR3 DNA reads as TGTGCCTGGAGTCTTGGGGGGCCGAACACTGAAGCTTTCTTT. This codes for CAWSLGGPNTEAFF.

The gene calls are TRBV27 and TRBJ2-1, with D tentatively TRBD2 (5 bases). The CDR3 is made up of 13 amino acids. Germline assignment: CDR1 MNHEY and CDR2 SMNVEV (reference sequence). Trimming took off 11 bases at V and 4 bases at J, with 15 bases between the two ends. CDR3 sequence (DNA): TGTGCCGCAGGCGGGCTCGGTTACAATGAGCAGTTCTTC. Translating it yields CAAGGLGYNEQFF.

CDR3 loop: CASSIGTEFYGYTF. For the CDR3, the DNA is TGTGCCAGTAGTATAGGGACGGAATTCTATGGCTACACCTTC. The V gene is TRBV19, the J gene TRBJ1-2; D ambiguous. The CDR3 loop spans 14 amino acids. V dropped 1 base and J dropped 4 bases, with 10 bases sitting between them. Germline V CDR1 and CDR2: LNHDA, SQIVND (reference sequence).

The chain uses TRBV4-3 and TRBJ1-4; TRBD1 matches at 8 bases. Looked up from germline, CDR1 is LGHNA and CDR2 is YSLEER. V dropped 3 bases and J dropped 6; count of bases not matched to a gene: 3. There are 14 residues in the CDR3. The CDR3 nucleotides read TGCGCCAGCAGCCACGGACAGGGACATGAAAAACTGTTTTTT. Translation: CASSHGQGHEKLFF.

The V gene is TRBV9, the J gene TRBJ1-3, with 9 bases fitting TRBD1. The germline V gene encodes CDR1 SGDLS and CDR2 YYNGEE. V lost 3 bases and J lost 0; bases outside the gene matches: 7. CDR3 length: 17 amino acids. The CDR3 DNA reads as TGTGCCAGCAGCGACCCGGGACAGGGAGGCTCTGGAAACACCATATATTTT. Its protein product is CASSDPGQGGSGNTIYF.

The chain uses TRBV6-5 and TRBJ2-2; D gene uncertain. This CDR3 has 14 amino acids. Germline V gene sequence: CDR1 MNHEY, CDR2 SVGAGI. The ends were cut back, 0 bases at V and 5 bases at J, with 7 bases in the middle. The CDR3 DNA follows: TGTGCCAGCAGTTACTCGATAATGACCGGGGAGCTGTTTTTT. Translating gives CASSYSIMTGELFF.

The chain carries TRBV29-1 and TRBJ2-5; TRBD2 agrees at 8 bases. This CDR3 has 14 residues. Losses at the gene ends were 4 bases for V and 4 bases for J; bases not matched to a gene: 8. CDR1 and CDR2 from the germline V gene are SQVTM and ANQGSEA. DNA of the CDR3: TGCAGCGTTGTCCCCCACAGCGGGAGAGAGACCCAGTACTTC. This codes for CSVVPHSGRETQYF.

This clone has a single count. The chain uses TRBV5-1 and TRBJ2-5; D is unclear. The last part of the DNA fits TRBJ2-7 better; the J call may be wrong. Germline V lookup: CDR1 SGHRS, CDR2 YFSETQ. The CDR3 is made up of 12 amino acids. Here the CDR3 DNA reads TGCGCCAGCAGCATGACCTCGGGCGAGCAGTACTTC. It specifies CASSMTSGEQYF.

V and J are TRBV5-1 and TRBJ1-1; D not resolved. In germline, CDR1 is SGHRS, CDR2 YFSETQ. V lost 0 bases, J lost 4 bases, and 16 bases lay in between. This CDR3 has 16 amino acids. The CDR3 DNA reads TGCGCCAGCAGCTTGGTAGGGATCATGGGTGGCACTGAAGCTTTCTTT. This sequence encodes CASSLVGIMGGTEAFF.